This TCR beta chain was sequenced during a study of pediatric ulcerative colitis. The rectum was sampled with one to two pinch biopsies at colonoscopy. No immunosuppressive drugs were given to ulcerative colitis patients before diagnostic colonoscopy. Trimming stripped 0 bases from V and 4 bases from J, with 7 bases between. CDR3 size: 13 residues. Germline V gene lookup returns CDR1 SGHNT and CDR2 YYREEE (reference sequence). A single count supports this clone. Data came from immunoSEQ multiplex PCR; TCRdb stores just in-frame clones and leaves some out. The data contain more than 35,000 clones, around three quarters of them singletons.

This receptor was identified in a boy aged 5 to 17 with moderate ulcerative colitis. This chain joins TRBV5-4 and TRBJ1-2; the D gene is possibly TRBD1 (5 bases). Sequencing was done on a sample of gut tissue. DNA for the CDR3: TGTGCCAGCAGCTTGGAAACAGGCTATGGCTACACCTTC. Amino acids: CASSLETGYGYTF.